These T cell receptor beta chains were read from a single sample in a study of vaccination effects on CD4 cells after COVID-19. Using immunoSEQ multiplex PCR, the repertoire was profiled, and TCRdb retains in-frame clones only, with some absent. The sample has some 30,000 clones; 75% to 90% are singletons. Their recognized antigens are unknown. The material was CD4+ T cells from PBMCs cultured with SARS-CoV-2 spike peptides, obtained after COVID-19 vaccination. Receptors were obtained from a human donor who received a COVID-19 vaccine. Some clones in this sample may be carry-over from other donors' samples. Both conserved end residues are part of each CDR3. A D gene is named only where the DNA matches it firmly. Where a row states a size, it is once, few, many or the class of an expanded clone; other rows omit it.

abundance: -; d_gene: TRBD1; j_gene: TRBJ1-5; v_gene: TRBV10-3; CDR3aa: CAISDGQGGNQPQHF; CDR3nt: TGTGCCATCAGTGACGGACAGGGAGGCAATCAGCCCCAGCATTTT
abundance: -; d_gene: TRBD1; j_gene: TRBJ1-6; v_gene: TRBV5-1; CDR3aa: CASSREGQGAGSPLHF; CDR3nt: TGCGCCAGCAGCCGCGAGGGACAGGGGGCCGGTTCACCCCTCCACTTT
abundance: -; d_gene: -; j_gene: TRBJ1-3; v_gene: TRBV7-2; CDR3aa: CASSPSGGNTIYF; CDR3nt: TGTGCCAGCAGCCCTTCTGGCGGAAACACCATATATTTT
abundance: medium-sized; d_gene: -; j_gene: TRBJ1-5; v_gene: TRBV4-1; CDR3aa: CASSREGLYPNQPQHF; CDR3nt: TGCGCCAGCAGCCGAGAGGGACTTTACCCAAATCAGCCCCAGCATTTT
abundance: -; d_gene: -; j_gene: TRBJ2-1; v_gene: TRBV5-6; CDR3aa: CASSLVEVSSAALYNEQFF; CDR3nt: TGTGCCAGCAGCTTGGTTGAGGTCTCTTCAGCGGCCCTCTACAATGAGCAGTTCTTC
abundance: -; d_gene: TRBD2; j_gene: TRBJ2-3; v_gene: TRBV19; CDR3aa: CASSNRAGAGDTQYF; CDR3nt: TGTGCCAGTAGTAACAGAGCGGGGGCAGGAGATACGCAGTATTTT
abundance: few; d_gene: -; j_gene: TRBJ2-5; v_gene: TRBV9; CDR3aa: CASSVGTARRETQYF; CDR3nt: TGTGCCAGCAGCGTAGGGACCGCTCGCCGAGAGACCCAGTACTTC
abundance: -; d_gene: -; j_gene: TRBJ2-1; v_gene: TRBV19; CDR3aa: CASSPGVEQFF; CDR3nt: TGTGCCAGTAGTCCGGGGGTAGAGCAGTTCTTC
abundance: medium-sized; d_gene: -; j_gene: TRBJ2-3; v_gene: TRBV6-5; CDR3aa: CASRTGEWTQYF; CDR3nt: TGTGCCAGCAGAACGGGGGAATGGACGCAGTATTTT
abundance: once; d_gene: -; j_gene: TRBJ2-3; v_gene: TRBV19; CDR3aa: CASTQLHSQGPTDTQYF; CDR3nt: TGTGCCAGTACCCAATTACACAGCCAAGGTCCCACAGATACGCAGTATTTT
abundance: -; d_gene: -; j_gene: TRBJ1-2; v_gene: TRBV2; CDR3aa: CASRGQGIYYGYTF; CDR3nt: TGTGCCAGCAGGGGTCAGGGTATTTACTATGGCTACACCTTC
abundance: -; d_gene: TRBD1; j_gene: TRBJ2-1; v_gene: TRBV30; CDR3aa: CAWSVLWTGQPPWYNEQFF; CDR3nt: TGTGCCTGGAGTGTACTATGGACAGGACAACCCCCTTGGTACAATGAGCAGTTCTTC
abundance: -; d_gene: TRBD1; j_gene: TRBJ1-5; v_gene: TRBV27; CDR3aa: CASRPWTGVNQPQHF; CDR3nt: TGTGCCAGCAGACCATGGACAGGGGTCAATCAGCCCCAGCATTTT
abundance: -; d_gene: TRBD1; j_gene: TRBJ2-1; v_gene: TRBV28; CDR3aa: CASSSRTGSGMSYNEQFF; CDR3nt: TGTGCCAGCAGTTCACGGACAGGGTCAGGAATGTCCTACAATGAGCAGTTCTTC
abundance: -; d_gene: -; j_gene: TRBJ1-2; v_gene: TRBV21-1; CDR3aa: CASSKMGRGPVCTF; CDR3nt: TGTGCCAGCAGCAAAATGGGCAGGGGGCCAGTCTGCACCTTC
abundance: -; d_gene: TRBD2; j_gene: TRBJ2-3; v_gene: TRBV2; CDR3aa: CASSDDGRGSTDTQYF; CDR3nt: TGTGCCAGCAGTGACGATGGGCGGGGGAGCACAGATACGCAGTATTTT
abundance: -; d_gene: -; j_gene: TRBJ1-3; v_gene: TRBV5-1; CDR3aa: CASSYAGGLSGNTIYF; CDR3nt: TGCGCCAGCAGCTACGCTGGGGGGCTCTCTGGAAACACCATATATTTT
abundance: -; d_gene: -; j_gene: TRBJ2-3; v_gene: TRBV6-5; CDR3aa: CASSYMGATDTQYF; CDR3nt: TGTGCCAGCAGTTACATGGGGGCCACAGATACGCAGTATTTT
abundance: -; d_gene: TRBD1; j_gene: TRBJ1-5; v_gene: TRBV19; CDR3aa: CASSILGQGYQPQHF; CDR3nt: TGTGCCAGTAGTATCTTAGGACAGGGATATCAGCCCCAGCATTTT
abundance: -; d_gene: TRBD2; j_gene: TRBJ2-5; v_gene: TRBV7-3; CDR3aa: CASSPSGTSRETQYF; CDR3nt: TGTGCCAGCAGTCCCTCCGGGACTAGTAGAGAGACCCAGTACTTC
abundance: few; d_gene: TRBD1; j_gene: TRBJ1-1; v_gene: TRBV10-1; CDR3aa: CASSESPGGDEAFF; CDR3nt: TGCGCCAGCAGTGAGTCCCCAGGGGGTGATGAAGCTTTCTTT
abundance: -; d_gene: TRBD1; j_gene: TRBJ2-2; v_gene: TRBV5-5; CDR3aa: CASSYSRGLNAGELFF; CDR3nt: TGTGCCAGCAGCTACTCCAGGGGGCTGAACGCCGGGGAGCTGTTTTTT
abundance: -; d_gene: -; j_gene: TRBJ1-2; v_gene: TRBV5-1; CDR3aa: CASSLSSAPYGYTF; CDR3nt: TGCGCCAGCAGCTTGTCTTCGGCACCCTATGGCTACACCTTC
abundance: -; d_gene: TRBD1; j_gene: TRBJ2-2; v_gene: TRBV2; CDR3aa: CASGRQGNTGELFF; CDR3nt: TGTGCCAGCGGAAGACAGGGGAACACCGGGGAGCTGTTTTTT
abundance: -; d_gene: -; j_gene: TRBJ1-1; v_gene: TRBV12-3/TRBV12-4; CDR3aa: CASSRGMNTEAFF; CDR3nt: TGTGCCAGCAGTAGAGGGATGAACACTGAAGCTTTCTTT
abundance: -; d_gene: -; j_gene: TRBJ1-1; v_gene: TRBV3-1/TRBV3-2; CDR3aa: CASSQDDRGAFF; CDR3nt: TGTGCCAGCAGCCAAGATGACAGAGGGGCTTTCTTT
abundance: -; d_gene: -; j_gene: TRBJ2-3; v_gene: TRBV7-2; CDR3aa: CASSGQGGTDTQYF; CDR3nt: TGTGCCAGCAGCGGCCAGGGGGGGACAGATACGCAGTATTTT
abundance: -; d_gene: -; j_gene: TRBJ2-3; v_gene: TRBV24-1; CDR3aa: CATSDPGKPTDTQYF; CDR3nt: TGTGCCACCAGTGATCCGGGGAAGCCCACAGATACGCAGTATTTT
abundance: -; d_gene: -; j_gene: TRBJ1-2; v_gene: TRBV21-1; CDR3aa: CASSKRGGDRVPLWYGYTF; CDR3nt: TGTGCCAGCAGCAAAAGGGGGGGGGACAGGGTACCCCTTTGGTATGGCTACACCTTC
abundance: -; d_gene: -; j_gene: TRBJ1-4; v_gene: TRBV7-2; CDR3aa: CASSFAGFNEKLFF; CDR3nt: TGTGCCAGCAGCTTCGCAGGATTTAATGAAAAACTGTTTTTT
abundance: -; d_gene: -; j_gene: TRBJ1-1; v_gene: TRBV6-2/TRBV6-3; CDR3aa: CASSRDDTEAFF; CDR3nt: TGTGCCAGCAGTCGGGACGACACTGAAGCTTTCTTT
abundance: -; d_gene: -; j_gene: TRBJ2-1; v_gene: TRBV9; CDR3aa: CASSVASGPYNEQFF; CDR3nt: TGTGCCAGCAGCGTAGCCTCCGGCCCCTACAATGAGCAGTTCTTC
abundance: -; d_gene: TRBD1; j_gene: TRBJ1-5; v_gene: TRBV9; CDR3aa: CASSVGTGVGQPQHF; CDR3nt: TGTGCCAGCAGCGTTGGGACAGGGGTAGGGCAGCCCCAGCATTTT
abundance: -; d_gene: TRBD1; j_gene: TRBJ2-2; v_gene: TRBV7-8; CDR3aa: CASKKLPDRDSYTGELFF; CDR3nt: TGTGCCAGCAAAAAGCTACCCGACCGGGACAGCTACACCGGGGAGCTGTTTTTT
abundance: -; d_gene: TRBD1; j_gene: TRBJ1-2; v_gene: TRBV4-1; CDR3aa: CASSLTELQGAGGYTF; CDR3nt: TGCGCCAGCAGCCTTACCGAACTCCAGGGGGCGGGTGGCTACACCTTC
abundance: once; d_gene: TRBD1; j_gene: TRBJ1-1; v_gene: TRBV5-1; CDR3aa: CASSPGGPQYSNTEAFF; CDR3nt: TGCGCCAGCAGCCCAGGGGGGCCTCAATACTCGAACACTGAAGCTTTCTTT
abundance: few; d_gene: -; j_gene: TRBJ1-5; v_gene: TRBV4-2; CDR3aa: CASSLTTVNQPQHF; CDR3nt: TGTGCCAGCAGCCTGACGACGGTCAATCAGCCCCAGCATTTT
abundance: -; d_gene: -; j_gene: TRBJ2-5; v_gene: TRBV10-2; CDR3aa: CASSKKTGPQETQYF; CDR3nt: TGCGCCAGCAGTAAAAAAACAGGGCCACAAGAGACCCAGTACTTC
abundance: -; d_gene: -; j_gene: TRBJ2-6; v_gene: TRBV9; CDR3aa: CASSATGSGANVLTF; CDR3nt: TGTGCCAGCAGCGCCACAGGATCCGGGGCCAACGTCCTGACTTTC
abundance: -; d_gene: -; j_gene: TRBJ2-2; v_gene: TRBV7-9; CDR3aa: CASSSLQGGELFF; CDR3nt: TGTGCCAGCAGCTCTCTACAGGGCGGGGAGCTGTTTTTT
abundance: -; d_gene: -; j_gene: TRBJ2-1; v_gene: TRBV9; CDR3aa: CASSIQQGDEQFF; CDR3nt: TGTGCCAGCAGCATACAACAGGGCGATGAGCAGTTCTTC
abundance: -; d_gene: TRBD2; j_gene: TRBJ2-1; v_gene: TRBV11-3; CDR3aa: CASSLDQTASGGTKQFF; CDR3nt: TGTGCCAGCAGCTTAGATCAGACGGCTAGCGGGGGGACTAAGCAGTTCTTC